This TCR beta chain was recorded in a study of CD8 T cells in ankylosing spondylitis. Worth noting for this clonotype: As yet, its antigen is unknown. One end of the junction fails to match germline, which may point to a read error.

The CDR3 contains 11 residues. Germline V gene data show CDR1 as SGHRS and CDR2 as YFSETQ. The study's findings and limits: Disease-linked clones displayed a CD8+ phenotype and appeared relatively rarely in peripheral blood. Seemingly distinctive of ankylosing spondylitis blood was a TCR beta motif formed by eight highly homologous variants. From matched ankylosing spondylitis synovial fluid, disease-linked clones were reportedly recovered at significantly enriched levels.

For TCR beta, libraries came from quantitative 5'-RACE with molecular barcodes. Each CDR3 protein gets one entry after TCRdb re-called the 5' RACE reads with MiXCR. The sample shows about 90,000 distinct CDR3 sequences, under 30% of them seen only once. The chain uses TRBV5-1 and TRBJ2-3; possible D gene TRBD1, 6 bases. The source of this sequence is a male donor with ankylosing spondylitis or in good health (not recorded which). What was sequenced was blood, either unsorted or a sorted T cell fraction (not recorded which). CDR3 coding DNA: TGCGCCAGCAGCCAAGACAGGCCCCTTCATTTT. Translated: CASSQDRPLHF.